This T cell receptor (beta chain) was identified during a study of shared clonotypes between healthy human individuals. Study-wide background: Per donor, three plates held CD4 naive cells, three held CD4 memory, two held CD8 naive and one held CD8 memory.

Broader study findings: Researchers found naive subsets generally carried larger estimated richness than memory subsets. Clonotype sharing among donors likely depends on sequencing depth.

This clone turned up a few times. Its matching antigen is unknown. The same CDR3 arises from other DNA sequences in this sample as well. Template for every sorted-subset replicate PCR totaled approximately 0.2 ug DNA, roughly 30,000 T cell genomes. Sequenced by immunoSEQ multiplex PCR; TCRdb stores in-frame clones only, minus some. The table records about 980,000 clones, less than 85% of them present only once. CDR3 length equals 13 residues. CDR1 is GTSNPN, CDR2 SVGIG, per germline (reference sequence). The V end lost 1 base, the J end lost 5 bases, and 9 bases lay between the germline ends. Sample: memory CD4+ T cells sorted from blood. As to subset: CD45RA-negative fraction. J is TRBJ1-5 and V is TRBV30; D perhaps matches TRBD1 (5 bases). This TCR was sampled from a man in his late teens or twenties in good health. The CDR3 spells CAWSAGDDQPQHF. CDR3 nucleotide sequence: TGTGCCTGGAGTGCTGGGGACGATCAGCCCCAGCATTTT.